A selection of T cell receptor beta chains follows, all from one sample in a study of T cell changes during pregnancy in multiple sclerosis. Repertoires were generated with immunoSEQ multiplex PCR, while TCRdb's copy carries only in-frame clones and drops some. Of over 25,000 clones listed, 90% to 95% are singletons. This material consisted of CD8+ T cells from peripheral blood mononuclear cells, taken before pregnancy. Source of these receptors: a female donor with multiple sclerosis, enrolled in a pregnancy study. The CDR3 runs from the conserved cysteine through the conserved F or W. Fields, in order: clone size, J gene, V gene, D gene, CDR3 protein, CDR3 DNA. The D gene is left open where the match is weak. The listing skips clone size in some rows; elsewhere it reads once, few, many or a size class.

- TRBJ2-7 TRBV14 - CASSQKPPGYEQYF TGTGCCAGCAGCCAAAAGCCGCCGGGCTACGAGCAGTACTTC
- TRBJ2-1 TRBV28 - CASSFRGNGQFF TGTGCCAGCAGTTTCAGAGGCAATGGGCAGTTCTTC
medium-sized TRBJ1-4 TRBV10-1 TRBD1 CASSLDRRREKLFF TGCGCCAGCAGCCTGGACAGGAGGCGTGAAAAACTGTTTTTT
- TRBJ1-1 TRBV7-9 TRBD1 CASSLGDRGFGTEAFF TGTGCCAGCAGCTTAGGGGACAGGGGGTTTGGGACTGAAGCTTTCTTT
- TRBJ2-7 TRBV5-4 TRBD1 CASSFGTGSYEQYF TGTGCCAGCAGCTTCGGGACAGGTTCCTACGAGCAGTACTTC
- TRBJ1-1 TRBV27 - CASSETASMNTEAFF TGTGCCAGCAGCGAGACAGCCAGTATGAACACTGAAGCTTTCTTT
- TRBJ1-6 TRBV6-4 TRBD1 CASSDSSGGSPLHF TGTGCCAGCAGTGACTCTTCAGGGGGCTCACCCCTCCACTTT
- TRBJ2-3 TRBV14 - CASSQENAARVLDTQYF TGTGCCAGCAGCCAAGAGAACGCAGCGCGAGTCCTAGATACGCAGTATTTT
- TRBJ2-7 TRBV11-3 TRBD1 CASSPDKDRDYEQYF TGTGCCAGCAGCCCAGATAAGGACAGGGACTACGAGCAGTACTTC
- TRBJ1-4 TRBV5-1 - CASSLQALNEKLFF TGCGCCAGCAGCTTGCAAGCTCTTAATGAAAAACTGTTTTTT
- TRBJ2-7 TRBV29-1 TRBD2 CSVDGTSGRGSYEQYF TGCAGCGTAGACGGGACTAGCGGGAGGGGCTCCTACGAGCAGTACTTC
- TRBJ1-1 TRBV6-4 TRBD1 CASRRTGENTEAFF TGTGCCAGCCGCCGGACAGGGGAAAACACTGAAGCTTTCTTT
- TRBJ2-2 TRBV28 - CASRFRNTGELFF TGTGCCAGCCGTTTCAGAAACACCGGGGAGCTGTTTTTT
- TRBJ2-1 TRBV7-9 - CASSEMINEQFF TGTGCCAGCAGCGAGATGATCAATGAGCAGTTCTTC
- TRBJ2-5 TRBV4-3 TRBD1 CASSQGTGGETQYF TGCGCCAGCAGCCAAGGGACAGGGGGAGAGACCCAGTACTTC
- TRBJ2-5 TRBV11-1 TRBD2 CASSQFPAGGNQETQYF TGTGCCAGCAGCCAATTCCCAGCGGGAGGGAACCAAGAGACCCAGTACTTC
- TRBJ2-2 TRBV27 TRBD2 CASSRTSGGTGELFF TGTGCCAGCAGTCGGACTAGCGGGGGCACCGGGGAGCTGTTTTTT
once TRBJ1-1 TRBV6-5 - CASSYGAGDTEAFF TGTGCCAGCAGTTACGGGGCGGGGGACACTGAAGCTTTCTTT
- TRBJ2-3 TRBV15 - CATSRGRESPKDTQYF TGTGCCACCAGCAGAGGCCGGGAGAGCCCCAAGGATACGCAGTATTTT
- TRBJ2-3 TRBV12-5 TRBD2 CASGLVRGLVPDTQYF TGTGCTAGTGGTTTGGTAAGGGGACTAGTACCGGATACGCAGTATTTT
- TRBJ2-7 TRBV4-1 - CASSENFGYEQYF TGCGCCAGCAGCGAGAATTTTGGTTACGAGCAGTACTTC
once TRBJ2-7 TRBV7-9 TRBD2 CASSPTLRDAGGSLYEQYF TGTGCCAGCAGCCCCACTCTTCGGGACGCGGGAGGTTCTTTGTACGAGCAGTACTTC
- TRBJ1-1 TRBV19 TRBD1 CASSPLSRTGPPEAFF TGTGCCAGTAGTCCCCTTTCGAGGACAGGGCCACCTGAAGCTTTCTTT
- TRBJ1-5 TRBV19 TRBD1 CASSPRDREIQPQHF TGTGCCAGTAGTCCCCGGGACAGGGAGATACAACCCCAGCATTTT
- TRBJ1-5 TRBV28 - CASSLGKGYQPQHF TGTGCCAGCAGTTTAGGTAAGGGGTATCAGCCCCAGCATTTT
medium-sized TRBJ1-1 TRBV21-1 - CASSKERGTGGPNTEAFF TGTGCCAGCAGCAAAGAGAGGGGGACAGGGGGACCGAACACTGAAGCTTTCTTT
- TRBJ1-5 TRBV7-9 - CASSLGGGGNQPQHF TGTGCCAGCAGCTTAGGTGGGGGGGGCAATCAGCCCCAGCATTTT
- TRBJ2-7 TRBV5-6 TRBD2 CASSPGTSGILAYEQYF TGTGCCAGCAGCCCCGGGACTAGCGGGATCCTTGCCTACGAGCAGTACTTC
once TRBJ2-1 TRBV7-9 TRBD2 CASSSGTSGRYNEQFF TGTGCCAGCAGTTCCGGGACTAGCGGGCGTTACAATGAGCAGTTCTTC
once TRBJ2-5 TRBV4-1 - CASSQVRGVEETQYF TGCGCCAGCAGCCAAGTCAGGGGTGTGGAGGAGACCCAGTACTTC
- TRBJ1-2 TRBV5-1 - CASSLEGNGYTF TGCGCCAGCAGCTTGGAGGGGAACGGCTACACCTTC
- TRBJ2-7 TRBV28 TRBD2 CASSLLLAGEVNEQYF TGTGCCAGCAGTTTATTGCTAGCGGGAGAAGTAAACGAGCAGTACTTC
- TRBJ2-3 TRBV9 - CASGPTGVTDTQYF TGTGCCAGCGGACCTACCGGGGTCACAGATACGCAGTATTTT
- TRBJ2-7 TRBV7-2 TRBD1 CASSPGTATYEQYF TGTGCCAGCAGCCCTGGGACAGCTACTTACGAGCAGTACTTC
- TRBJ2-2 TRBV6-6 - CASHDISGELFF TGTGCCAGCCACGACATCTCCGGGGAGCTGTTTTTT
- TRBJ1-2 TRBV6-5 TRBD1 CASSYSRGTNYGYTF TGTGCCAGCAGTTACTCCAGGGGGACTAACTATGGCTACACCTTC
- TRBJ2-2 TRBV4-1 TRBD2 CASNREPVSGAKWSGELFF TGCGCCAGCAACCGAGAACCCGTTAGCGGGGCGAAGTGGTCCGGGGAGCTGTTTTTT
- TRBJ2-1 TRBV28 - CASREGRFYNEQFF TGTGCCAGCAGAGAGGGGAGGTTCTACAATGAGCAGTTCTTC
- TRBJ1-1 TRBV20-1 TRBD1 CSAGTGVEAFF TGCAGTGCTGGGACAGGGGTAGAAGCTTTCTTT
once TRBJ2-5 TRBV29-1 TRBD1 CSVEPGTAEETQYF TGCAGCGTGGAGCCCGGGACAGCAGAAGAGACCCAGTACTTC
- TRBJ2-2 TRBV6-5 - CASSLRLVTGELFF TGTGCCAGCAGTCTCCGACTAGTTACCGGGGAGCTGTTTTTT
- TRBJ2-5 TRBV7-2 TRBD2 CASSLGSSGKETQYF TGTGCCAGCAGCTTAGGCTCTAGCGGGAAAGAGACCCAGTACTTC
- TRBJ2-1 TRBV14 - CASSQDRYQGFNEQFF TGTGCCAGCAGCCAAGATAGGTACCAGGGCTTCAATGAGCAGTTCTTC
- TRBJ2-3 TRBV5-1 TRBD2 CASSEGLAGTPDTQYF TGCGCCAGCAGCGAGGGACTAGCGGGAACCCCCGATACGCAGTATTTT
- TRBJ2-1 TRBV15 TRBD2 CATRRAGGVSYNEQFF TGTGCCACCCGGCGCGCGGGAGGGGTGTCCTACAATGAGCAGTTCTTC
- TRBJ2-5 TRBV5-4 TRBD2 CASSLDLAGVNGETQYF TGTGCCAGCAGCTTAGATCTAGCGGGAGTAAATGGAGAGACCCAGTACTTC